Below, 3 T cell receptor beta chains from the same sample are listed, as sequenced in a study of PD-L1 blockade in urothelial cancer. Using immunoSEQ multiplex PCR, the repertoire was profiled, and TCRdb retains in-frame clones only, with some absent. This repertoire shows about 84,000 clones, 82% found once; its top ten account for around 9.5%. Sequenced here: PBMCs, sampled around atezolizumab (anti-PD-L1) treatment. The receptors were sampled from a man aged 65 to 79 with urothelial cancer.

The V and J genes are TRBV23-1 and TRBJ2-7, with D uncertain. TRBV23-1 is an open reading frame whose function is uncertain. V gave up 3 bases and J gave up 6 bases, with 15 bases separating them. This CDR3 is built from 14 residues. CDR3 in amino acids: CASSHGQAPCEQYF. The CDR3 DNA follows: TGCGCCAGCAGTCATGGCCAGGCCCCCTGCGAGCAGTACTTC.

The rearrangement uses TRBV19 and TRBJ1-1; D not resolved. The CDR3 runs to 15 residues. V shed 6 bases and J shed 0 bases, with 14 bases lying between them. Germline-derived CDR1 and CDR2 are LNHDA and SQIVND (reference sequence). The CDR3 here is CASRNLDSLNTEAFF. The CDR3 DNA follows: TGTGCCAGTAGGAACCTCGATAGCCTGAACACTGAAGCTTTCTTT.

The chain is built from TRBV25-1 and TRBJ2-3; TRBD2 might be the D (6 bases). The length of the CDR3 is 14 residues. CDR1 and CDR2 (germline): MGHDK, SYGVNS. The V and J ends lost 5 bases and 4 bases respectively, with 13 bases between them. Written as DNA, the CDR3 is TGTGCCAGCAGTACGACGGGAGCGGCAGATACGCAGTATTTT. Its translation is CASSTTGAADTQYF.